This TCR beta chain comes out of a study of blood T cell repertoires in COVID-19. Study context: The origin of the acute and convalescent COVID-19 samples was the United States, Italy and Spain. Sample material is recorded as cDNA or gDNA derived from T cells, B-cell-depleted T cells, or PBMCs.

In the source study's methods: Nucleated cell counts were estimated from reference gene primer amplification. The repertoire was sequenced with immunoSEQ multiplex PCR; TCRdb's copy has only in-frame clones and lacks some. The V and J calls and clone size were taken over from that table, and D and trimming were inferred from the DNA. The table has about 87,000 clones, around 88% seen once. Looked up from germline, CDR1 is GTSNPN and CDR2 is SVGIG (reference sequence). The CDR3 extends over 15 amino acids. The junction had 14 bases not matched to a gene; V was cut back by 5 bases and J by 5 bases. The chain links TRBV30 to TRBJ1-1, with TRBD1 identical over 7 bases. Material: peripheral blood. This receptor was identified in a human donor in a cohort sampled during active COVID-19. The CDR3 nucleotides are TGTGCCTGGTTCGGGACCTATGCAGGGGGAACTGAAGCTTTCTTT. It encodes CAWFGTYAGGTEAFF.